This T cell receptor beta chain was found in a study of cytomegalovirus exposure and HLA in healthy donors. Overall study results and limits: Among TCR beta chains, those listed as cytomegalovirus-associated numbered more than 150. The Asian-associated ancestry cluster reportedly had fewer N-insertions than the approximately 690-donor mean in a later analysis. Within an earlier analysis, most TCR beta V segments proved productive either about 90% or about 30% of the time.

Regarding this clone: Its specificity is unknown.

PCR amplification relied on 60 Vbeta primers (plus 13 Jbeta primers). Some clones are missing from TCRdb's copy, which holds only in-frame ones; the method was immunoSEQ multiplex PCR. The repertoire table contains 25,000 to 40,000 clones. This CDR3 spans 14 amino acids. Germline values: CDR1 SGHTA, CDR2 FQGNSA. The V gene lost 4 bases and the J gene lost 3 bases, with 13 bases spanning the gap. This TCR came from a middle-aged man in good health and CMV-seronegative. The source material was PBMCs. This chain links TRBV7-2 with TRBJ2-7, with D possibly TRBD2 on 6 matching bases. In DNA form, the CDR3 reads TGTGCCAGCAGCTCGTCGGGACTGGGCTACGAGCAGTACTTC. This sequence encodes CASSSSGLGYEQYF.